This is a list of T cell receptor beta chains from one sample in a study of blood T cell repertoires in COVID-19. Sequenced by immunoSEQ multiplex PCR; TCRdb stores in-frame clones only, minus some. This table holds 300,000 to 400,000 clones, more than 70% found once. Sequencing input: peripheral blood. Source of these receptors: a man between 25 and 39 years old with active or convalescent COVID-19. Each CDR3 is given with its conserved first and last residue. D genes are given only for firm matches. Expanded clones are given a class, and other clones once, few, many or no size at all.

.	TRBV10-3	TRBJ1-6	TRBD1	TGTGCCATCGGGAGTGGGACAGGGTATTCACCCCTCCACTTT	CAIGSGTGYSPLHF
.	TRBV6-6	TRBJ2-3	TRBD2	TGTGCCAGCAGTATCTCGCGGGGGGGCTTGGTAGATACGCAGTATTTT	CASSISRGGLVDTQYF
once	TRBV20-1	TRBJ2-7	.	TGCAGTGTCCCCAGGGGCTACGAGCAGTACTTC	CSVPRGYEQYF
.	TRBV24-1	TRBJ2-3	.	TGTGCCACCAGTGAGGCGGAGCGCGATACGCAGTATTTT	CATSEAERDTQYF
.	TRBV6-5	TRBJ2-3	TRBD1	TGTGCCAGCAGTACCGACAGGGCAAATACGCAGTATTTT	CASSTDRANTQYF
once	TRBV28	TRBJ2-1	TRBD2	TGTGCCAGCAGACTCACTACCGGGACTAGCGGCTACAATGAGCAGTTCTTC	CASRLTTGTSGYNEQFF
once	TRBV5-1	TRBJ2-2	TRBD1	TGCGCCAGCAGCAATGCCCAGGGGGCCACCGGGGAGCTGTTTTTT	CASSNAQGATGELFF
.	TRBV2	TRBJ1-6	TRBD1	TGTGCCAGCAGTGCGACCTGGGACAGGGGGGATTCACCCCTCCACTTT	CASSATWDRGDSPLHF
.	TRBV6-5	TRBJ2-7	.	TGTGCCAGCAGTTACGGACATTTCTACGAGCAGTACTTC	CASSYGHFYEQYF
.	TRBV30	TRBJ2-5	TRBD2	TGTGCCTGGAGTGCGGGACTAGCGGGAGCAGAGACCCAGTACTTC	CAWSAGLAGAETQYF